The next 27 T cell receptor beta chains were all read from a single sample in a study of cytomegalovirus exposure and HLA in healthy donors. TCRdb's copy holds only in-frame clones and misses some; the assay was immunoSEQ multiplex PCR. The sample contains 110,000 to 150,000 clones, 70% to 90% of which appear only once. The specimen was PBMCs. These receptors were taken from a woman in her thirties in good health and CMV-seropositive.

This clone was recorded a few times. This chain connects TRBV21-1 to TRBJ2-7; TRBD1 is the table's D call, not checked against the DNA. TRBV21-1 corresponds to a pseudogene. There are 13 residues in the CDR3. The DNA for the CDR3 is TGTGCCAGCAGTTCGGGACAGAAATACGAGCAGTACTTC. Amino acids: CASSSGQKYEQYF.

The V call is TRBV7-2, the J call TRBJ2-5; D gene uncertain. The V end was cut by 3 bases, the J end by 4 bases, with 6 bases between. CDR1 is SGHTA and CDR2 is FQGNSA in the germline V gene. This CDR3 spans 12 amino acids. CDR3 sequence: CASSLARETQYF. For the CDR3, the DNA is TGTGCCAGCAGCTTGGCCAGAGAGACCCAGTACTTC.

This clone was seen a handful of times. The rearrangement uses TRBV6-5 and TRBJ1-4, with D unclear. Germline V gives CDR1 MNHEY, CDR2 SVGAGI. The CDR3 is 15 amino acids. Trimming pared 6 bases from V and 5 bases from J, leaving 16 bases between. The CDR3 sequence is CASRQTEGGNEKLFF. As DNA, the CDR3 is TGTGCCAGCAGGCAGACGGAGGGTGGGAATGAAAAACTGTTTTTT.

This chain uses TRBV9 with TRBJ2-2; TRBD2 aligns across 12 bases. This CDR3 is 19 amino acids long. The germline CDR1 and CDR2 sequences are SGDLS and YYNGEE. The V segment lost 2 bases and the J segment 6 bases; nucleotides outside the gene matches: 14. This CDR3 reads CASSVGSGLAGPAAGELFF. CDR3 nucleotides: TGTGCCAGCAGCGTGGGATCAGGACTAGCGGGACCGGCCGCCGGGGAGCTGTTTTTT.

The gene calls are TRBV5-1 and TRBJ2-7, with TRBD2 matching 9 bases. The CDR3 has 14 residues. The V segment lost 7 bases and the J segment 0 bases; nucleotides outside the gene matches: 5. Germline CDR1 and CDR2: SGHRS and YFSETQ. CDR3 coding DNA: TGCGCCAGCGGATCTAGCGGGGCCTCCTACGAGCAGTACTTC. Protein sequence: CASGSSGASYEQYF.

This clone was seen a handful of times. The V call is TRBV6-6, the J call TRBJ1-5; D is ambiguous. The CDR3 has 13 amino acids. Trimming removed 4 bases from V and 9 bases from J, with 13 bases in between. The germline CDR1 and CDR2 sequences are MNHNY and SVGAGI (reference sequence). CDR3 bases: TGTGCCAGCAGTTTACAGACCCACGGGCCCCAGCATTTT. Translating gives CASSLQTHGPQHF.

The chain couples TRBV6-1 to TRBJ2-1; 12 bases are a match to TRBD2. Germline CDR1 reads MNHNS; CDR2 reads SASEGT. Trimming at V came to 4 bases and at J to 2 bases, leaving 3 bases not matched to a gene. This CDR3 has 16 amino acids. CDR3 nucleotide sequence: TGTGCCAGCAGTGCCCGACTAGCGGGGGCCTACAATGAGCAGTTCTTC. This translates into CASSARLAGAYNEQFF.

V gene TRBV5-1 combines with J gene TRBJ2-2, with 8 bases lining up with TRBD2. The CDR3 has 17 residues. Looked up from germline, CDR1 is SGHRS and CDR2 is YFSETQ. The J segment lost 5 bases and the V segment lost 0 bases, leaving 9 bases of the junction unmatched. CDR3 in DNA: TGCGCCAGCAGCTTGGCGGGACTAGGAAGGAAAACCGGGGAGCTGTTTTTT. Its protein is CASSLAGLGRKTGELFF.

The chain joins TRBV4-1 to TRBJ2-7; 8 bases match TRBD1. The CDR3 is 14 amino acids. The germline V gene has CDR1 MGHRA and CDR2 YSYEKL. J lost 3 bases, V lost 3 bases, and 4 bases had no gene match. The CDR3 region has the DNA TGCGCCAGCAGCCAGTACACAGGGGGCTACGAGCAGTACTTC. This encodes CASSQYTGGYEQYF.

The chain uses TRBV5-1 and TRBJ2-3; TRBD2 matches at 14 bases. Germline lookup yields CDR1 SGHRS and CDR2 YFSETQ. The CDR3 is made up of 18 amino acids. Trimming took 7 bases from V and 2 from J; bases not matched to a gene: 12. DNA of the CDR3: TGCGCCAGCGCTCCGGGACTAGCGGGAGTCAATCCCACAGATACGCAGTATTTT. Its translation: CASAPGLAGVNPTDTQYF.

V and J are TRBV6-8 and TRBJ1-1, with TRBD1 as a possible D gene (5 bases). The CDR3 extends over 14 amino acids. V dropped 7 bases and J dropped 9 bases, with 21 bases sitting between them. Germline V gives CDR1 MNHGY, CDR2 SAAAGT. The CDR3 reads CASIAAGQGLKAFF. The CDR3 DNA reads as TGTGCCAGCATTGCCGCGGGGCAGGGCTTAAAAGCTTTCTTT.

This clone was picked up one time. This CDR3 reads CASSRVGNRVYNEQFF. The CDR3 DNA reads TGTGCCAGCAGCCGCGTGGGGAACAGGGTCTACAATGAGCAGTTCTTC. V is TRBV28 and J is TRBJ2-1; TRBD1 might be the D (6 bases). Germline loops: CDR1 MDHEN, CDR2 SYDVKM. V lost 6 bases and J lost 3, with 18 bases in between. The CDR3 length is 16 residues.

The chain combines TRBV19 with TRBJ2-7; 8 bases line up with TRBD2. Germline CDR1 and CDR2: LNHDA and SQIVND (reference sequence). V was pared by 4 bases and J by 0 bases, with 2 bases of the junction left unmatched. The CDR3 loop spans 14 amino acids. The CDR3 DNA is TGTGCCAGTAGTACACTAGCGGCCTCCTACGAGCAGTACTTC. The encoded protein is CASSTLAASYEQYF. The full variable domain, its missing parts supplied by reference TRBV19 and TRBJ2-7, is DGGITQSPKYLFRKEGQNVTLSCEQNLNHDAMYWYRQDPGQGLRLIYYSQIVNDFQKGDIAEGYSVSREKKESFPLTVTSAQKNPTAFYLCASSTLAASYEQYFGPGTRLTVT.

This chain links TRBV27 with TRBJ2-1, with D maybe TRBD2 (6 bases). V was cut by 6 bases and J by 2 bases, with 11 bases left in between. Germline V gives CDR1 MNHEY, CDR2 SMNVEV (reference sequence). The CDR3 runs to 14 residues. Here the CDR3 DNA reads TGTGCCAGCAGGGCGGGGTTGGCCTACAATGAGCAGTTCTTC. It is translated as CASRAGLAYNEQFF.

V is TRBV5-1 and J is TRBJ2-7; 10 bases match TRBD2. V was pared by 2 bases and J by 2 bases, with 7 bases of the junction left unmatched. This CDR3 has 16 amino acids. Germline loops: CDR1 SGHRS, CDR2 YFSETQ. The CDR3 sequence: CASSLPTSGFAYEQYF. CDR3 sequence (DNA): TGCGCCAGCAGCTTACCGACTAGCGGGTTCGCCTACGAGCAGTACTTC. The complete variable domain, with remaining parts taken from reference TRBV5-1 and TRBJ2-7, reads KAGVTQTPRYLIKTRGQQVTLSCSPISGHRSVSWYQQTPGQGLQFLFEYFSETQRNKGNFPGRFSGRQFSNSRSEMNVSTLELGDSALYLCASSLPTSGFAYEQYFGPGTRLTVT.

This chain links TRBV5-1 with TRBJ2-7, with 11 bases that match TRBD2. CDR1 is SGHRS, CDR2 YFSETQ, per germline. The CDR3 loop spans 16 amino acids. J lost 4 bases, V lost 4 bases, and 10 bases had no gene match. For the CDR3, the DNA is TGCGCCAGCAGCCCTACCCACACTAGCGGGAGTTACGAGCAGTACTTC. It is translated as CASSPTHTSGSYEQYF.

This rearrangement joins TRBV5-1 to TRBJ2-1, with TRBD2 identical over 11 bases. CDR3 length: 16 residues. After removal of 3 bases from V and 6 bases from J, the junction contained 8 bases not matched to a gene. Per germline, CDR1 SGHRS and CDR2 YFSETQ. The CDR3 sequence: CASSSSTSGRGNEQFF. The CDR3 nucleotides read TGCGCCAGCAGCTCCTCAACTAGCGGGAGAGGCAATGAGCAGTTCTTC.

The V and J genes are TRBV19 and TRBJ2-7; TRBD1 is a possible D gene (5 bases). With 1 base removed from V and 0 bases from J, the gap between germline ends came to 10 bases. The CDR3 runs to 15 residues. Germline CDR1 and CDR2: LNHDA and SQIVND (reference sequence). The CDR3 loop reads CASSIAGASSYEQYF. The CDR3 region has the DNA TGTGCCAGTAGTATAGCTGGGGCAAGCTCCTACGAGCAGTACTTC.

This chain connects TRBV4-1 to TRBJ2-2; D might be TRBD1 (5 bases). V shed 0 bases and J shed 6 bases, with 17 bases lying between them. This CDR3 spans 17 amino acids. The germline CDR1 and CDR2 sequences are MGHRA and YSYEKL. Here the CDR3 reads CASSQDRYHRFAGELFF. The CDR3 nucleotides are TGCGCCAGCAGCCAAGATCGATATCACAGGTTTGCCGGGGAGCTGTTTTTT.

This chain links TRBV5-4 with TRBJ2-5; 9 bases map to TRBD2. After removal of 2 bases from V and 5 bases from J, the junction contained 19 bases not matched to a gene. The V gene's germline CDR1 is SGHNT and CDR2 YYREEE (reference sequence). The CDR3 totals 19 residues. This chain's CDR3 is CASSFITSAAGGGWETQYF. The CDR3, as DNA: TGTGCCAGCAGCTTCATTACCTCCGCGGCGGGAGGGGGCTGGGAGACCCAGTACTTC.

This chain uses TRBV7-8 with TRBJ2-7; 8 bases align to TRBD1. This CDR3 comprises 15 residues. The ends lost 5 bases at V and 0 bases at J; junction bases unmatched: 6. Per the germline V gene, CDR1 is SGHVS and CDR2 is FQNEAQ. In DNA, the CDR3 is TGTGCCAGCAGCCCCGACAGGGGTCTCTCCTACGAGCAGTACTTC. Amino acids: CASSPDRGLSYEQYF.

The CDR3 loop reads CASSSRGYNTEAFF. CDR3 bases: TGTGCCAGCAGCTCCCGAGGTTACAACACTGAAGCTTTCTTT. The V call is TRBV6-5, the J call TRBJ1-1; D remains ambiguous. The V gene lost 6 bases and the J gene lost 2 bases, with 13 bases spanning the gap. Germline CDR1 MNHEY, CDR2 SVGAGI. The length of the CDR3 is 14 residues.

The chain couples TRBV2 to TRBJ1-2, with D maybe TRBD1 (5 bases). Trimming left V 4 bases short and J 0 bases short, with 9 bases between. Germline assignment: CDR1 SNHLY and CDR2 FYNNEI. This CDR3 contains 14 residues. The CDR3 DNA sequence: TGTGCCAGCAGTGGGGGCCGAGCTAACTATGGCTACACCTTC. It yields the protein CASSGGRANYGYTF.

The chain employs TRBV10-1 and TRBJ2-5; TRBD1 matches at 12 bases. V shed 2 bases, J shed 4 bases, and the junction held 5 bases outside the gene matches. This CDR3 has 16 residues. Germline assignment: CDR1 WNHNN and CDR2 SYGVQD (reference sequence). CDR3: CASSEGWDRGRETQYF. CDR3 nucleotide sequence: TGCGCCAGCAGTGAGGGCTGGGACAGGGGGCGAGAGACCCAGTACTTC.

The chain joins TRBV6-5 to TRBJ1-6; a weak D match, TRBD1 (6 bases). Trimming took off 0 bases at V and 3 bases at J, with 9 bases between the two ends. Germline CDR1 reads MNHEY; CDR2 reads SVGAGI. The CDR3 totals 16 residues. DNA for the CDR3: TGTGCCAGCAGTTACTCCGGACAGATCTATAATTCACCCCTCCACTTT. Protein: CASSYSGQIYNSPLHF.

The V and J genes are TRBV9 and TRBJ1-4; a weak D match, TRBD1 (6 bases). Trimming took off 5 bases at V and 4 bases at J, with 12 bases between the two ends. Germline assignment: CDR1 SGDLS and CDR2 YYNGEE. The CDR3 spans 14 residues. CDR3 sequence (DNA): TGTGCCAGCAGTGGGGGGGCCGGTAATGAAAAACTGTTTTTT. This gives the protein CASSGGAGNEKLFF.

CDR3: CASSLGGINVHTQYF. DNA of the CDR3: TGTGCCAGCAGCCTGGGGGGTATTAACGTTCATACGCAGTATTTT. The chain carries TRBV27 and TRBJ2-3; a possible D gene is TRBD2 (6 bases). The CDR3 is 15 residues long. The germline V gene encodes CDR1 MNHEY and CDR2 SMNVEV (reference sequence). V was pared by 6 bases and J by 7 bases, with 20 bases between.